A selection of T cell receptor beta chains follows, all from one sample in a study of T-cell memory formation after mild COVID-19. TCRdb used MiXCR to reprocess the 5' RACE reads, holding one entry per CDR3 protein. The repertoire consists of some 150,000 distinct CDR3 sequences, with about 19% occurring once and the leading ten covering 2% to 2.5%. The sequenced material came from PBMCs or a T cell subset sorted from them (not recorded which). The receptors were sampled from an adult woman who had mild COVID-19 (a few samples of this study predate the infection). Cell type and time point are not known. The CDR3 runs from the conserved cysteine through the conserved F or W. Each record gives: J gene, D gene, clone size, V gene, CDR3 protein, CDR3 DNA. A D gene is named only where the DNA matches it firmly. The size of a clone is reported for some rows only, either as once, few or many, or as a class for expanded clones.

>TRBJ2-2|NA|many|TRBV5-1
CASSLIGADTGELFF
TGCGCCAGCAGCTTGATAGGTGCGGACACCGGGGAGCTGTTTTTT
>TRBJ2-7|NA|NA|TRBV12-3/TRBV12-4
CASSQTQWRVEQYF
TGTGCCAGCAGCCAAACTCAATGGCGTGTCGAGCAGTACTTC
>TRBJ2-1|TRBD2|few|TRBV29-1
CSGTSKHNEQFF
TGCAGCGGGACTAGCAAACACAATGAGCAGTTCTTC
>TRBJ2-3|TRBD2|many|TRBV24-1
CATSGTSGMNADTQYF
TGTGCCACCAGCGGGACTAGCGGGATGAACGCAGATACGCAGTATTTT
>TRBJ2-2|TRBD2|NA|TRBV20-1
CSARLAGGPGELFF
TGCAGTGCTAGACTAGCGGGGGGGCCCGGGGAGCTGTTTTTT
>TRBJ2-7|NA|few|TRBV21-1
CASNREDYEQYF
TGTGCCAGCAATCGGGAGGACTACGAGCAGTACTTC
>TRBJ2-7|NA|NA|TRBV3-1
CASSQDWATLPAYRYEQYF
TGTGCCAGCAGCCAAGATTGGGCGACCCTCCCCGCCTATCGGTACGAGCAGTACTTC
>TRBJ2-1|TRBD2|few|TRBV4-1
CASSQGIFGSGGYNEQFF
TGCGCCAGCAGCCAAGGGATTTTCGGTAGCGGGGGGTACAATGAGCAGTTCTTC
>TRBJ2-7|TRBD1|NA|TRBV30
CAWRQGAGYEQYF
TGTGCCTGGAGACAGGGGGCCGGTTACGAGCAGTACTTC
>TRBJ2-3|TRBD1|few|TRBV25-1
CASSDRESPTDTQYF
TGTGCCAGCTCTGACAGGGAGAGCCCCACAGATACGCAGTATTTT
>TRBJ1-1|NA|once|TRBV7-2
CASSPGGVMVRTEAFF
TGTGCCAGCAGCCCGGGGGGGGTGATGGTTCGAACTGAAGCTTTCTTT
>TRBJ2-1|NA|once|TRBV7-3
CASSPASYEQFF
TGTGCCAGCAGCCCCGCTAGCTATGAGCAGTTCTTC
>TRBJ1-2|TRBD1|NA|TRBV29-1
CSVGAGGSNYGYTF
TGCAGCGTTGGTGCAGGGGGCTCTAACTATGGCTACACCTTC
>TRBJ2-1|NA|many|TRBV18
CASSPVEAGYNEQFF
TGTGCCAGCTCACCGGTCGAGGCCGGCTACAATGAGCAGTTCTTC
>TRBJ1-2|NA|many|TRBV12-3/TRBV12-4
CASSLAGGYYGYTF
TGTGCCAGCAGTTTGGCGGGAGGTTATTATGGCTACACCTTC
>TRBJ2-1|TRBD2|few|TRBV5-1
CASSLGLAGAEQFF
TGCGCCAGCAGCTTGGGACTAGCGGGAGCTGAGCAGTTCTTC
>TRBJ2-5|NA|NA|TRBV12-3/TRBV12-4
CASRPDWDPTGKETQYF
TGTGCCAGCAGACCTGACTGGGATCCCACCGGAAAAGAGACCCAGTACTTC
>TRBJ2-1|TRBD1|NA|TRBV7-9
CASSTRQGSYNEQFF
TGTGCCAGCAGCACCCGACAGGGCTCCTACAATGAGCAGTTCTTC
>TRBJ2-7|NA|NA|TRBV7-2
CASSLEDGSHEQYF
TGTGCCAGCAGCTTAGAAGACGGGAGCCACGAGCAGTACTTC
>TRBJ2-2|TRBD2|NA|TRBV9
CASSVVTSGSYGELFF
TGTGCCAGCAGCGTAGTTACTAGCGGGAGCTACGGGGAGCTGTTTTTT
>TRBJ2-2|NA|few|TRBV19
CASSIVSGELFF
TGTGCCAGCAGTATAGTTTCCGGGGAGCTGTTTTTT
>TRBJ2-7|TRBD2|few|TRBV5-1
CASSRRGAYEQYF
TGCGCCAGCAGCCGACGGGGGGCCTACGAGCAGTACTTC